In its sample, the clone carrying this T cell receptor (beta chain) was seen once. This sample is part of a study of early T cells in non-severe SARS-CoV-2 infection. Background on the study: Chains stayed unpaired after sequencing of bulk RNA from unsorted whole blood.

The CDR3 loop spans 14 amino acids. CDR1 is SGHAT and CDR2 is FQNNGV in the germline V gene. V gave up 5 bases and J gave up 4 bases; unmatched junction bases: 7. Researchers attached unique molecular identifiers to individual cDNA molecules. MiXCR, run by TCRdb on the 5' RACE reads, gives a single entry per CDR3 protein. The data contain around 55,000 distinct CDR3 sequences, about 15% of them singletons. The TCR originated in an adult who was a healthcare worker with PCR-confirmed SARS-CoV-2 infection or an uninfected control (not recorded which). This rearrangement joins TRBV11-2 to TRBJ2-7; TRBD2 matches 8 bases. Material: whole blood, obtained at baseline. The CDR3 protein is CASSPTGGAYEQYF. The CDR3 DNA is TGTGCCAGCAGCCCCACGGGGGGGGCGTACGAGCAGTACTTC.